What follows are 6 T cell receptor beta chains derived from one specimen sequenced in a study of CD8 T cells in ankylosing spondylitis. Each CDR3 protein is one row after TCRdb ran MiXCR on the 5' RACE reads. The table lists about 240,000 distinct CDR3 sequences, roughly 10% of them singletons, with 2.5% to 3% in the top ten. The sample consisted of blood, either unsorted or a sorted T cell fraction (not recorded which). The receptors were gathered from a male donor with ankylosing spondylitis or in good health (not recorded which).

This clonotype was counted at least ten times. This chain links TRBV20-1 with TRBJ1-2; TRBD1 might be the D (6 bases). The CDR3 loop spans 14 amino acids. Germline CDR1 is DFQATT and CDR2 is SNEGSKA (reference sequence). V was cut by 3 bases and J by 2 bases, with 13 bases left in between. CDR3 nucleotides: TGCAGTGCTAGCGGCGGGGGGGCGAACTATGGCTACACCTTC. Translating gives CSASGGGANYGYTF.

This clonotype was detected many times. The rearrangement links TRBV27 to TRBJ2-2; possibly TRBD2 for D (6 bases). Trimming removed 8 bases from V and 4 bases from J, with 14 bases in between. The CDR3 is made up of 14 amino acids. Germline lookup yields CDR1 MNHEY and CDR2 SMNVEV (reference sequence). In nucleotides, the CDR3 is TGTGCCAGCGGGGGGACCTCGAGCACCGGGGAGCTGTTTTTT. Its protein product is CASGGTSSTGELFF.

The CDR3 is CASSWREFDTQYF. The CDR3 nucleotides are TGTGCCAGCAGTTGGAGAGAGTTTGATACGCAGTATTTT. The chain combines TRBV12-3 or TRBV12-4 with TRBJ2-3, with unresolved D. The CDR3 loop spans 13 amino acids. Deletions cut 4 bases from V and 6 bases from J, with 11 bases between.

This clonotype was seen at least ten times. The J gene is TRBJ1-2, the V gene TRBV29-1, with 7 bases fitting TRBD1. Germline V CDR1 and CDR2: SQVTM, ANQGSEA. This CDR3 contains 12 residues. The V segment lost 4 bases and the J segment 7 bases; nucleotides outside the gene matches: 6. Here the CDR3 DNA reads TGCAGCGTTGTGAGGGGGCCGAGTGGCTACACCTTC. It translates to CSVVRGPSGYTF.

This clonotype was observed many times. The chain employs TRBV20-1 and TRBJ1-5; D gene ambiguous. The CDR3 loop spans 13 amino acids. Looked up from germline, CDR1 is DFQATT and CDR2 is SNEGSKA (reference sequence). Trimming removed 2 bases from V and 2 bases from J, with 7 bases in between. The CDR3 spells CSARKVGNQPQHF. CDR3 nucleotide sequence: TGCAGTGCTAGAAAGGTGGGCAATCAGCCCCAGCATTTT.

V is TRBV3-1 and J is TRBJ2-5; TRBD1 agrees at 7 bases. This CDR3 is 18 amino acids long. Trimming cost V 1 base and J 4 bases; bases outside gene matches: 15. CDR1 LGHDT and CDR2 YNNKEL come from the germline V gene (reference sequence). For the CDR3, the DNA is TGTGCCAGCAGCCAAGTTCTAGTGACATCAAACAGGGGAGAGACCCAGTACTTC. This encodes CASSQVLVTSNRGETQYF.